This record looks at one T cell receptor (beta chain) sequence and its context. This record belongs to a study of blood T cell repertoires in COVID-19. Study at large: Whether acute or convalescent, the COVID-19 samples came from the United States, Italy and Spain.

Original processing notes: Researchers report that nucleated cell counts were estimated from reference gene primer amplification. Repertoires were generated with immunoSEQ multiplex PCR, while TCRdb's copy carries only in-frame clones and drops some. That table is the source of V, J and clone size, and D and trimming were worked out from the DNA. The sample lists about 82,000 clones; around 72% were seen once. Trimming removed 6 bases from V and 2 bases from J, with 6 bases in between. Per germline, CDR1 SNHLY and CDR2 FYNNEI. The CDR3 has 12 amino acids. The origin of this receptor is a human donor with acute or convalescent COVID-19. The donor label of this sample is uncertain. The genes are TRBV2 and TRBJ2-3; D not certain. What was sequenced was peripheral blood. CDR3 nucleotides: TGTGCCAGCAGAGCCAACACAGATACGCAGTATTTT. It translates to CASRANTDTQYF.